This T cell receptor beta chain was recorded in a study of beta chain features in type 1 diabetes. The wider study: Cell yields, age and gender were similar between patients and healthy donors. Across the samples, roughly 99 million sorted cells were examined in total.

Regarding the study as a whole: A possible short-template PCR bias applies equally to patients and controls. Highly expressing activated T cells could be over-counted with a cDNA template.

This clone turned up a few times. Its antigen is as yet unknown. Of the isolated RNA, all was reverse transcribed, and so the sequenced material was expressed TCRB transcripts. TCRdb keeps only in-frame clones here, not all; method: immunoSEQ multiplex PCR. The sample lists roughly 170,000 clones; about 13% were seen once. The TCR comes from a woman under 30 in good health. Sequenced sample: central memory CD4+ T cells from blood.

CDR3 nucleotide sequence: TGCGCCAGCAGCCCCGGCCACGGGGTGAACACTGAAGCTTTCTTT. Its translation is CASSPGHGVNTEAFF. The chain is built from TRBV5-1 and TRBJ1-1; no reliable D call. The germline V and J ends were trimmed by 4 bases and 0 bases, with 13 bases remaining between them. CDR1 and CDR2 from the germline V gene are SGHRS and YFSETQ. The CDR3 sequence is 15 residues long. Looking up the rest from reference TRBV5-1 and TRBJ1-1 gives the full variable domain: KAGVTQTPRYLIKTRGQQVTLSCSPISGHRSVSWYQQTPGQGLQFLFEYFSETQRNKGNFPGRFSGRQFSNSRSEMNVSTLELGDSALYLCASSPGHGVNTEAFFGQGTRLTVV.